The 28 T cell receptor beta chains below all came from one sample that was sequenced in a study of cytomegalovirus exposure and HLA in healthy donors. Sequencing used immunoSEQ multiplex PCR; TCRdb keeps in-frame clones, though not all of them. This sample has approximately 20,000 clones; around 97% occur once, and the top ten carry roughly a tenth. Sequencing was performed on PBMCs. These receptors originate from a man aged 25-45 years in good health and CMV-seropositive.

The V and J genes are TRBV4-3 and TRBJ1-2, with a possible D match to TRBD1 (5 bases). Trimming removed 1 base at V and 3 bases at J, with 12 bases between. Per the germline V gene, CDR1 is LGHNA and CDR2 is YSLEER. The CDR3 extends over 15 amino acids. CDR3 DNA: TGCGCCAGCAGCCAAGGGGGAGGGGAACACTATGGCTACACCTTC. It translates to CASSQGGGEHYGYTF.

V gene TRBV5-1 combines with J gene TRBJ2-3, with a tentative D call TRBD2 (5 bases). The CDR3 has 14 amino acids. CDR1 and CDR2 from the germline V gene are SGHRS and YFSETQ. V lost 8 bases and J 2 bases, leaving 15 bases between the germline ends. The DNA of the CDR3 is TGCGCCAGTCCGACGGGGTTATTCACAGATACGCAGTATTTT. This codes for CASPTGLFTDTQYF.

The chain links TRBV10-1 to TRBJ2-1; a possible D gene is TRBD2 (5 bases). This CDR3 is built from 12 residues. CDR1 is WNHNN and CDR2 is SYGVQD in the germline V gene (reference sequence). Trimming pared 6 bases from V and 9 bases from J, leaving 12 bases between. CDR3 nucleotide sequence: TGCGCCAGCAGCCCCGGCGGGCTTGAGCAGTTCTTC. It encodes CASSPGGLEQFF.

CDR3 nucleotides: TGTGCCAGCAGCTTATCGGATACGCAGTATTTT. Its translation is CASSLSDTQYF. V gene TRBV7-2 combines with J gene TRBJ2-3; D unresolved. This CDR3 has 11 residues. Germline values: CDR1 SGHTA, CDR2 FQGNSA. V was shortened by 2 bases and J by 6 bases, with 3 bases between the two germline ends.

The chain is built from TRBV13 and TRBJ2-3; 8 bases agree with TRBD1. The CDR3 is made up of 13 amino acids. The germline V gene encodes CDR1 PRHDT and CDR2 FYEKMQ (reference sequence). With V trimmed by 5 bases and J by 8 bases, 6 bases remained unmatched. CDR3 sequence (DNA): TGTGCCAGCAGCCCGGACAGGGAAAGTACGCAGTATTTT. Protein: CASSPDRESTQYF.

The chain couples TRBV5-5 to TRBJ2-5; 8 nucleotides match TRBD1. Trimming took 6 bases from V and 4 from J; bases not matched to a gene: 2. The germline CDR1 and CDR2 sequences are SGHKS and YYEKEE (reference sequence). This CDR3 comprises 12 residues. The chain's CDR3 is CASNTGGETQYF. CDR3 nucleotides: TGTGCCAGCAACACAGGGGGAGAGACCCAGTACTTC.

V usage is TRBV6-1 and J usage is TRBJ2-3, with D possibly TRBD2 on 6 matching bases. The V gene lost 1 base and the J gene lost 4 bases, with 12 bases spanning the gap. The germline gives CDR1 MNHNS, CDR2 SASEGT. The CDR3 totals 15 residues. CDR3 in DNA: TGTGCCAGCAGTGAAGAGCGGCGGGACCCAGATACGCAGTATTTT. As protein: CASSEERRDPDTQYF.

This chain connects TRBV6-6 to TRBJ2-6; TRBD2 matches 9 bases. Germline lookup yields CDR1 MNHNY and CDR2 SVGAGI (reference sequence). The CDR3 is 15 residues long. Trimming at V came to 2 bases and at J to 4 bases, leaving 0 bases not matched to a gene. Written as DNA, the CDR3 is TGTGCCAGCAGTTACCTAGCGGGGGGGGCCAACGTCCTGACTTTC. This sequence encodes CASSYLAGGANVLTF.

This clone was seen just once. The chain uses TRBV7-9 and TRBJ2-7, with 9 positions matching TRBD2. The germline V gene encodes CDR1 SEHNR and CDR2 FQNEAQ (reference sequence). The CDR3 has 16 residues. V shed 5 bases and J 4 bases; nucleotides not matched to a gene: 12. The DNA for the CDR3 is TGTGCCAGCAGCCCCAGACTAGCGGAGGGATCATACGAGCAGTACTTC. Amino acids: CASSPRLAEGSYEQYF.

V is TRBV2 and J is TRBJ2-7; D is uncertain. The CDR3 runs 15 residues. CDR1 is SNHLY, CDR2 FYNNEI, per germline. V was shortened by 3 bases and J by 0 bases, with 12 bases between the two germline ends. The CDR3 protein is CASSDWRIGSYEQYF. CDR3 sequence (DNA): TGTGCCAGCAGTGACTGGAGAATCGGCTCCTACGAGCAGTACTTC.

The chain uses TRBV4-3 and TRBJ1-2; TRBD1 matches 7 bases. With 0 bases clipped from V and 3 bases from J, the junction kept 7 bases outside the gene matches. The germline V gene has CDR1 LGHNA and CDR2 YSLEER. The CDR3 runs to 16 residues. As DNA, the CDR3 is TGCGCCAGCAGCCAAGATACAGGGGTCTGGGACTATGGCTACACCTTC. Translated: CASSQDTGVWDYGYTF.

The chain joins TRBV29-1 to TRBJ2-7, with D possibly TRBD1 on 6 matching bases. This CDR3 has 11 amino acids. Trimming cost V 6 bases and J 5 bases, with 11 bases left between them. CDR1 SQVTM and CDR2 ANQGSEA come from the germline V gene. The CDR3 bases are TGCAGCGTCCTGAGGGGGAACGAGCAGTACTTC. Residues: CSVLRGNEQYF.

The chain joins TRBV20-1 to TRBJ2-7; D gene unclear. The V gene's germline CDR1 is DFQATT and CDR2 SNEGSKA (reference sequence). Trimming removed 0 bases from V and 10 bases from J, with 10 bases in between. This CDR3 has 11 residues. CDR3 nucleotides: TGCAGTGCTAGAGAAACTACGAGACAGTACTTC. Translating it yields CSARETTRQYF.

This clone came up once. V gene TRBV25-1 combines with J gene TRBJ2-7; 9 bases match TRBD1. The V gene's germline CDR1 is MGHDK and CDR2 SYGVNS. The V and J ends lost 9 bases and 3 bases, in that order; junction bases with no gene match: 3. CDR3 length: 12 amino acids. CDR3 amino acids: CASGQGFYEQYF. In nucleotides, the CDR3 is TGTGCCAGTGGACAGGGGTTCTACGAGCAGTACTTC.

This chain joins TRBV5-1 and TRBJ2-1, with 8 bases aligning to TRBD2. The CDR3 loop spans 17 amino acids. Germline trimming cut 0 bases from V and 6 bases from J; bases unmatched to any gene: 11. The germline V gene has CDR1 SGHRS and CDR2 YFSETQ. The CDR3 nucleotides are TGCGCCAGCAGCTTGGCCCCGGCTAGCGGGTTATCCAATGAGCAGTTCTTC. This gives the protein CASSLAPASGLSNEQFF.

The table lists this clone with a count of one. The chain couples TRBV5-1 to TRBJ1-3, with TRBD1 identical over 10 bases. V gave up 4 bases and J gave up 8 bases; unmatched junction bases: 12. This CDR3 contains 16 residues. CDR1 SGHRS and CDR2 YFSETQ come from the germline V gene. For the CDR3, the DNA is TGCGCCAGCAGCACGGGACAGGGGATTGAGTCGGACACCATATATTTT. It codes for CASSTGQGIESDTIYF.

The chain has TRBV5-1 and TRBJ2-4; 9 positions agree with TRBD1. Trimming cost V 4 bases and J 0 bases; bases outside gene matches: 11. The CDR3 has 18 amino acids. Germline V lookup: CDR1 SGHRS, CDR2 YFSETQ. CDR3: CASSRVSTGGIAKNIQYF. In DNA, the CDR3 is TGCGCCAGCAGCCGAGTTTCGACAGGGGGAATAGCCAAAAACATTCAGTACTTC.

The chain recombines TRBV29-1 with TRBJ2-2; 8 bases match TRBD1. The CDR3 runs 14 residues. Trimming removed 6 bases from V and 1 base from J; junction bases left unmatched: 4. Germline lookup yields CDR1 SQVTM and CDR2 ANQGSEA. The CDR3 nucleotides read TGCAGCGTGGATGACAGGGGGAACACCGGGGAGCTGTTTTTT. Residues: CSVDDRGNTGELFF.

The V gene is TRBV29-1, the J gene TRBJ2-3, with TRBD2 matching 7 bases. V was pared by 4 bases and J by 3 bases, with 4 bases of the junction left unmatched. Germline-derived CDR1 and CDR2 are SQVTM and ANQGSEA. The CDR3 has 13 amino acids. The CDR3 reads CSVAVGGTDTQYF. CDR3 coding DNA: TGCAGCGTTGCGGTGGGGGGGACAGATACGCAGTATTTT.

CDR3 residues: CASSFRAWDQPQHF. The CDR3, as DNA: TGTGCCAGCAGTTTCAGGGCATGGGATCAGCCCCAGCATTTT. This chain joins TRBV28 and TRBJ1-5; tentative D call: TRBD1 (5 bases). The CDR3 sequence is 14 residues long. V lost 3 bases to trimming and J lost 5 bases, with 11 bases between them. Germline values: CDR1 MDHEN, CDR2 SYDVKM.

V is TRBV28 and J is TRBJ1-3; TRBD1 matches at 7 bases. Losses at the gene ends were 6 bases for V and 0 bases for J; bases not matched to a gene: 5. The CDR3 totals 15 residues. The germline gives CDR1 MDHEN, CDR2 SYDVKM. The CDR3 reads CASSPGGNSGNTIYF. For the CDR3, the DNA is TGTGCCAGCAGCCCAGGGGGAAACTCTGGAAACACCATATATTTT.

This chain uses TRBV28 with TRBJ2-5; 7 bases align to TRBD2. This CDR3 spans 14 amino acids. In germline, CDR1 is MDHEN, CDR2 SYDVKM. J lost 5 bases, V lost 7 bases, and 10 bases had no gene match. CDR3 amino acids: CASNSGGGTETQYF. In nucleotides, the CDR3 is TGTGCCAGCAACTCTGGCGGGGGAACGGAGACCCAGTACTTC.

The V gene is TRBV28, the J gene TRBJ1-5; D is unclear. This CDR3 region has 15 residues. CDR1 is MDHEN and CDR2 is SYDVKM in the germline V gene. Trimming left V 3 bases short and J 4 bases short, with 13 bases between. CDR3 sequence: CASSFRSLKNQPQHF. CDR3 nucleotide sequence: TGTGCCAGCAGTTTCAGGTCCTTAAAGAATCAGCCCCAGCATTTT.

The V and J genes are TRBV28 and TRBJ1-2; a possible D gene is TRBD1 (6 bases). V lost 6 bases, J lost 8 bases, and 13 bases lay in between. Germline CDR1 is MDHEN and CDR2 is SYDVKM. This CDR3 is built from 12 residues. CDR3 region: CASRSQGLGYTF. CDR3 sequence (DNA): TGTGCCAGCAGATCTCAGGGGTTGGGCTACACCTTC.

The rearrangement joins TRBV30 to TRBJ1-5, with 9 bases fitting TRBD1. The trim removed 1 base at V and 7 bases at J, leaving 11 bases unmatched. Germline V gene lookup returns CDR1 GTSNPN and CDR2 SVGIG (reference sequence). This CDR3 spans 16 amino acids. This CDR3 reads CAWSATGTGRGQPQHF. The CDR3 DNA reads TGTGCCTGGAGTGCGACCGGGACAGGGAGGGGCCAGCCCCAGCATTTT.

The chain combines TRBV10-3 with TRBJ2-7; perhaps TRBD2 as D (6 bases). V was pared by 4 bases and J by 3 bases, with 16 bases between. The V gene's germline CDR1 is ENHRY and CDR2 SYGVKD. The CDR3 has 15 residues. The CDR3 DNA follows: TGTGCCATCAGTGCCGGGACTCAGGGTAGCTACGAGCAGTACTTC. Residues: CAISAGTQGSYEQYF.

DNA for the CDR3: TGTGCCAGCAGCTTACTAGCGGGAGGTACCGGGGAGCTGTTTTTT. Translated, it gives CASSLLAGGTGELFF. V and J are TRBV11-2 and TRBJ2-2; 11 nucleotides match TRBD2. Germline values: CDR1 SGHAT, CDR2 FQNNGV. This CDR3 is built from 15 residues. V was clipped by 2 bases and J by 5 bases; unmatched bases: 1.

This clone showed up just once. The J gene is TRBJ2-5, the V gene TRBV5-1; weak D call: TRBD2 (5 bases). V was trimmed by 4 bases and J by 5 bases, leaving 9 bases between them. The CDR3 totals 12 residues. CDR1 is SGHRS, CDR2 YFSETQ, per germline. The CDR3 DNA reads TGCGCCAGCAGCGGCGAGCGGGAGACCCAGTACTTC. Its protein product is CASSGERETQYF.